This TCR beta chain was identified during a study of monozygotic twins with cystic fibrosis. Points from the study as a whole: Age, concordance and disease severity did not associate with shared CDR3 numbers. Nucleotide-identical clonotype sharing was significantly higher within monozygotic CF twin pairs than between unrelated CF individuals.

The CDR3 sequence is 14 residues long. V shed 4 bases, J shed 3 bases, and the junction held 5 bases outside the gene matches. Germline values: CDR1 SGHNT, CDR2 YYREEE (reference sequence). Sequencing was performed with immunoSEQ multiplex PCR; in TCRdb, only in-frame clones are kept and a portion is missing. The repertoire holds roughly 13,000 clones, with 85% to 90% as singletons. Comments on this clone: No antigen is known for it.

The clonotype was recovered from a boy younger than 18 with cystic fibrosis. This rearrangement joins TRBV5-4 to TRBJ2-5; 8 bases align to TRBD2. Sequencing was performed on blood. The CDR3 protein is CASSQQLAEETQYF. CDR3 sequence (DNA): TGTGCCAGCAGCCAGCAACTAGCGGAAGAGACCCAGTACTTC.